This entry lists 9 T cell receptor beta chains sequenced from one sample in a study of blood T cells in healthy people across ages. Using a J-beta primer mix together with a sample-barcoded 5' primer, a second PCR was run for roughly 6 to 12 cycles. TCRdb reprocessed the 5' RACE reads with MiXCR, giving one entry per CDR3 protein. Of some 1,500,000 distinct CDR3 sequences listed, around 40% are singletons. Sequenced: blood. The receptors were sampled from a woman aged 18-29 years in good health.

The chain recombines TRBV13 with TRBJ2-7; 8 bases fit TRBD1. From germline, CDR1 is PRHDT and CDR2 FYEKMQ (reference sequence). This CDR3 is built from 14 residues. Losses at the gene ends were 4 bases for V and 6 bases for J; bases not matched to a gene: 8. CDR3 nucleotides: TGTGCCAGCAGCTCTCAGACAGGGGCGGGCGAGCAGTACTTC. Encoded protein: CASSSQTGAGEQYF.

Notes on this clonotype: This may stem from a read error, because a much larger clone lies one nucleotide away. The chain has TRBV20-1 and TRBJ2-4; D might be TRBD1 (6 bases). The J call could be wrong; TRBJ2-5 is a better fit for the DNA end. This CDR3 has 11 amino acids. CDR1 DFQATT and CDR2 SNEGSKA come from the germline V gene (reference sequence). The CDR3 sequence is CRASRGETQYF. The CDR3 DNA reads as TGCAGGGCTAGCAGGGGAGAGACCCAGTACTTC.

Comment on this clonotype: One base away lies a much larger clone, so this may be a sequencing read error. This chain connects TRBV6-2 or TRBV6-3 to TRBJ2-3; 8 bases are shared with TRBD2. The CDR3 spans 15 residues. Germline V gene lookup returns CDR1 MNHEY and CDR2 SVGEGT. Here the CDR3 DNA reads TGTGCCAGCAGTTACAGCCTAGCGGGCACAGGTACGCAGTATTTT. Protein: CASSYSLAGTGTQYF.

This rearrangement joins TRBV12-5 to TRBJ2-7; 7 bases are shared with TRBD1. CDR1 LGHNT and CDR2 FRNRAP come from the germline V gene. Trimming cost V 4 bases and J 1 base; bases outside gene matches: 4. The CDR3 is 14 amino acids. This CDR3 reads CASGSNRGSYEQYF. In nucleotides, the CDR3 is TGTGCTAGTGGTTCGAACAGGGGATCCTACGAGCAGTACTTC.

The rearrangement links TRBV29-1 to TRBJ1-1, with 7 positions matching TRBD1. There are 15 residues in the CDR3. The germline V gene has CDR1 SQVTM and CDR2 ANQGSEA. The V and J ends lost 8 bases and 2 bases, in that order; junction bases with no gene match: 14. The CDR3 bases are TGCAGCTGCGGGAAGGGGGCTACCCCCAACACTGAAGCTTTCTTT. This translates into CSCGKGATPNTEAFF.

The chain employs TRBV5-1 and TRBJ2-3; 9 bases align to TRBD2. The CDR3 covers 15 residues. V was pared by 4 bases and J by 5 bases, with 8 bases of the junction left unmatched. CDR1 SGHRS and CDR2 YFSETQ come from the germline V gene. CDR3 coding DNA: TGCGCCAGCAGCAGGAGCGGGGGGAGCGGAGATACGCAGTATTTT. This translates into CASSRSGGSGDTQYF.

CDR3 nucleotide sequence: TGTGCCAGCAGCTTAGCAGATACGGTTTACCAGTACTTC. It encodes CASSLADTVYQYF. V and J are TRBV7-2 and TRBJ2-7, with no clear D. The V end was cut by 0 bases, the J end by 10 bases, with 13 bases between. The CDR3 runs 13 residues. Germline values: CDR1 SGHTA, CDR2 FQGNSA.

This clonotype has a handful of counts. Written as DNA, the CDR3 is TGCGCCAGCAGCCAAGATGGAACAGGGAATTACAATGAGCAGTTCTTC. Amino acid sequence: CASSQDGTGNYNEQFF. The chain joins TRBV4-3 to TRBJ2-1; D possibly corresponds to TRBD1 (6 bases). This CDR3 region has 16 residues. Germline loops: CDR1 LGHNA, CDR2 YSLEER. Trimming removed 0 bases from V and 4 bases from J, with 13 bases in between.

J is TRBJ1-1 and V is TRBV27, with no clear D. Per germline, CDR1 MNHEY and CDR2 SMNVEV (reference sequence). The CDR3 runs 13 residues. V was cut by 6 bases and J by 3 bases, with 11 bases left in between. CDR3 protein: CASSREGYTEAFF. CDR3 nucleotide sequence: TGTGCCAGCAGCCGGGAGGGTTACACTGAAGCTTTCTTT.